The clone carrying this TCR beta chain was recorded many times. The sample comes from a study of T cells after yellow fever vaccination. In germline, CDR1 is SGHDN, CDR2 FVKESK. Trimming took off 8 bases at V and 5 bases at J, with 14 bases between the two ends. This CDR3 comprises 13 residues. TCRdb ran MiXCR on the 5' RACE reads and lists one entry per CDR3 protein. Found here are 30,000 to 35,000 distinct CDR3 sequences, less than 8% of them singletons; the top ten hold 22%. Sequenced material: PBMCs, either bulk or a sorted T-cell subset (CD4+, CD8+, memory, or dextramer-sorted; not recorded which), taken on the day of the first yellow fever vaccination. The source of this sequence is a young man who received the YFV17D yellow fever vaccine. The V and J genes are TRBV14 and TRBJ2-3; no clear D. CDR3 nucleotide sequence: TGTGCCAGCGGCATCGGGCCAAAAGATACGCAGTATTTT. Amino acids: CASGIGPKDTQYF.